The present TCR beta chain was sequenced within a study of patients and donors after allogeneic stem cell transplantation. This clonotype was detected a few times. Germline values: CDR1 SGHRS, CDR2 YFSETQ. V dropped 4 bases and J dropped 2 bases, with 16 bases sitting between them. CDR3 size: 16 residues. TCRdb processed the RT-PCR reads anew with MiXCR; each CDR3 protein has one entry. The sample has approximately 150,000 distinct CDR3 sequences; 30% are singletons. The J gene is TRBJ2-1, the V gene TRBV5-1; D tentatively fits TRBD1 or TRBD2 (5 bases each). Sequencing was performed on blood, either unsorted or a sorted T cell fraction (not recorded which). The sequence was obtained from a human donor who was either an allogeneic HSCT recipient or a stem cell or donor lymphocyte infusion donor (not recorded which). It is not recorded whose cells these are; they may come from a transplant donor. As DNA, the CDR3 is TGCGCCAGCAGCCCGACCTGGGACGGAGCCTACAATGAGCAGTTCTTC. The encoded protein is CASSPTWDGAYNEQFF.